These 21 T cell receptor beta chains share one sample of origin, sequenced in a study of shared clonotypes between healthy human individuals. Assay used: immunoSEQ multiplex PCR; TCRdb lists only in-frame clones, some missing. The profile shows millions of clones, about 95% of them singletons. The sample comprised naive CD4+ T cells sorted from blood. Subset meaning: CD45RA+ positively selected. The receptor set was obtained from a man aged 18 to 35 in good health.

The chain uses TRBV7-2 and TRBJ2-7; D call uncertain. Germline V CDR1 and CDR2: SGHTA, FQGNSA. V was shortened by 5 bases and J by 3 bases, with 17 bases between the two germline ends. The CDR3 contains 15 residues. CDR3 sequence reads: CASSPGSERVYEQYF. The CDR3, as DNA: TGTGCCAGCAGCCCTGGTAGTGAAAGGGTCTACGAGCAGTACTTC.

The rearrangement joins TRBV7-9 to TRBJ1-1; D gene unclear. The ends were cut back, 1 base at V and 6 bases at J, with 9 bases in the middle. This CDR3 is built from 13 residues. Germline V gene lookup returns CDR1 SEHNR and CDR2 FQNEAQ (reference sequence). As DNA, the CDR3 is TGTGCCAGCAGCTTAGGGGATTGGGCTGAAGCTTTCTTT. Encoded protein: CASSLGDWAEAFF.

As concerns this clone: The junction and the germline gene differ at one end; a read error may be behind it. The chain employs TRBV5-4 and TRBJ1-1, with D possibly TRBD1 on 5 matching bases. This CDR3 contains 15 residues. CDR1 is SGHNT, CDR2 YYREEE, per germline (reference sequence). CDR3 amino acids: CASRLGGTKMSEAFF. The CDR3 DNA reads as TGTGCCAGCAGATTGGGGGGGACCAAGATGTCTGAAGCTTTCTTT. The full variable domain, in which reference TRBV5-4 and TRBJ1-1 provide the parts outside the CDR3, is ETGVTQSPTHLIKTRGQQVTLRCSSQSGHNTVSWYQQALGQGPQFIFQYYREEENGRGNFPPRFSGLQFPNYSSELNVNALELDDSALYLCASRLGGTKMSEAFFGQGTRLTVV.

The V gene is TRBV6-5, the J gene TRBJ2-7, with D uncertain. The V gene lost 5 bases and the J gene lost 2 bases, with 13 bases spanning the gap. Germline-derived CDR1 and CDR2 are MNHEY and SVGAGI. This CDR3 has 14 residues. The chain's CDR3 is CASSHQTEAYEQYF. CDR3 DNA sequence: TGTGCCAGCAGTCATCAGACTGAAGCCTACGAGCAGTACTTC.

The chain has TRBV6-5 and TRBJ1-1; D is undetermined. The CDR3 is 15 residues long. V was trimmed by 7 bases and J by 1 base, leaving 16 bases between them. The germline CDR1 and CDR2 sequences are MNHEY and SVGAGI. The CDR3, as DNA: TGTGCCAGCAAGTCCCTCGTACATGGGAACACTGAAGCTTTCTTT. It encodes CASKSLVHGNTEAFF.

V and J are TRBV9 and TRBJ1-4; 7 bases line up with TRBD1. Per germline, CDR1 SGDLS and CDR2 YYNGEE. The CDR3 length is 17 residues. J was trimmed by 3 bases and V by 6 bases; bases with no gene match: 14. CDR3 amino acids: CASTPGQDGGANEKLFF. In DNA, the CDR3 is TGTGCCAGCACCCCCGGACAGGACGGCGGTGCTAATGAAAAACTGTTTTTT.

Turning to this clone: Additional DNA sequences in this sample encode the identical CDR3. This chain links TRBV5-1 with TRBJ1-6; D gene ambiguous. Germline values: CDR1 SGHRS, CDR2 YFSETQ. The CDR3 extends over 12 amino acids. Deletions cut 0 bases from V and 7 bases from J, with 2 bases between. CDR3 DNA sequence: TGCGCCAGCAGCTTGGACAATTCACCCCTCCACTTT. Translated, it gives CASSLDNSPLHF.

The chain uses TRBV29-1 and TRBJ2-7; weak D call: TRBD1 (7 bases). This CDR3 has 16 amino acids. With 3 bases removed from V and 0 bases from J, the gap between germline ends came to 18 bases. The V gene's germline CDR1 is SQVTM and CDR2 ANQGSEA. The CDR3 reads CSVEGTGRGVSYEQYF. The DNA of the CDR3 is TGCAGCGTTGAGGGAACCGGCAGGGGGGTCTCCTACGAGCAGTACTTC.

This rearrangement joins TRBV28 to TRBJ2-1; perhaps TRBD1 as D (6 bases). Trimming removed 8 bases from V and 8 bases from J, with 19 bases in between. This CDR3 comprises 14 residues. Germline V gene lookup returns CDR1 MDHEN and CDR2 SYDVKM. CDR3 residues: CASGPGQRVHEQFF. The CDR3 region has the DNA TGTGCCAGCGGACCCGGACAGAGGGTACATGAGCAGTTCTTC.

CDR3 sequence reads: CASSHLNTEAFF. Here the CDR3 DNA reads TGTGCCAGCAGCCATTTGAACACTGAAGCTTTCTTT. V usage is TRBV27 and J usage is TRBJ1-1; unclear D gene. The germline V gene encodes CDR1 MNHEY and CDR2 SMNVEV (reference sequence). V was trimmed by 6 bases and J by 0 bases, leaving 5 bases between them. The CDR3 loop spans 12 amino acids.

V usage is TRBV18 and J usage is TRBJ1-1; D call uncertain. CDR3 length: 13 residues. V dropped 0 bases and J dropped 9 bases, with 11 bases sitting between them. Per germline, CDR1 KGHSH and CDR2 LQKENI. CDR3 protein: CASSPPPAVQAFF. The CDR3 region has the DNA TGTGCCAGCTCACCACCACCGGCAGTTCAAGCTTTCTTT.

V is TRBV10-3 and J is TRBJ2-7; D perhaps matches TRBD1 (6 bases). The CDR3 covers 13 residues. Trimming took 10 bases from V and 0 from J, leaving 13 bases between them. CDR1 and CDR2 from the germline V gene are ENHRY and SYGVKD. The CDR3 protein is CATKYRDSYEQYF. CDR3 bases: TGTGCCACCAAATACAGGGACTCCTACGAGCAGTACTTC.

This clone is a singleton in its sample. The rearrangement joins TRBV5-5 to TRBJ2-5; the D gene is possibly TRBD1 (6 bases). This CDR3 contains 15 residues. V was cut by 7 bases and J by 2 bases, with 18 bases left in between. CDR1 is SGHKS and CDR2 is YYEKEE in the germline V gene (reference sequence). The CDR3 reads CASLGGSSLQETQYF. CDR3 nucleotide sequence: TGTGCCAGCCTTGGGGGCAGTTCACTTCAAGAGACCCAGTACTTC.

The rearrangement joins TRBV10-3 to TRBJ2-1; 12 bases align to TRBD2. This CDR3 contains 13 residues. V lost 11 bases, J lost 8 bases, and 7 bases stayed unmatched. Looked up from germline, CDR1 is ENHRY and CDR2 is SYGVKD. CDR3 region: CAAGLAGKDEQFF. CDR3 sequence (DNA): TGTGCCGCAGGACTAGCGGGAAAGGATGAGCAGTTCTTC.

The chain combines TRBV9 with TRBJ1-2; D is unclear. This CDR3 region has 12 residues. The V end was cut by 3 bases, the J end by 6 bases, with 9 bases between. CDR1 SGDLS and CDR2 YYNGEE come from the germline V gene. CDR3 sequence: CASSARYHGYTF. The CDR3 DNA reads as TGTGCCAGCAGCGCTCGCTACCATGGCTACACCTTC.

This clone has a single count. The J gene is TRBJ1-3, the V gene TRBV5-4, with 8 nucleotides matching TRBD1. The CDR3 is 16 amino acids. Germline V gene data show CDR1 as SGHNT and CDR2 as YYREEE (reference sequence). V was pared by 0 bases and J by 2 bases, with 4 bases of the junction left unmatched. CDR3 loop: CASSLGDRGPGNTIYF. DNA for the CDR3: TGTGCCAGCAGCTTGGGCGACAGGGGACCTGGAAACACCATATATTTT.

The V call is TRBV5-8, the J call TRBJ2-7; 13 bases fit TRBD2. The CDR3 is 17 residues long. After removal of 4 bases from V and 7 bases from J, the junction contained 14 bases not matched to a gene. Germline assignment: CDR1 SGHTS and CDR2 YDEGEE. CDR3 DNA: TGTGCCAGCAGCCAGACTTGGGGGACTAGCGGGGCGGAGGAGCAGTACTTC. Translating gives CASSQTWGTSGAEEQYF.

This clone was seen a few times. Distinct nucleotide sequences in the sample also encode this CDR3. The chain uses TRBV18 and TRBJ2-3; no firm D call. The CDR3 is made up of 13 amino acids. In germline, CDR1 is KGHSH, CDR2 LQKENI. Between the trimmed V and J ends, which lost 2 bases and 1 base, there was a span of 4 bases. CDR3 DNA sequence: TGTGCCAGCTCACCAAGTGGCACAGATACGCAGTATTTT. Its protein is CASSPSGTDTQYF. The full variable domain, completed using reference TRBV18 and TRBJ2-3, is NAGVMQNPRHLVRRRGQEARLRCSPMKGHSHVYWYRQLPEEGLKFMVYLQKENIIDESGMPKERFSAEFPKEGPSILRIQQVVRGDSAAYFCASSPSGTDTQYFGPGTRLTVL.

This rearrangement joins TRBV21-1 to TRBJ2-1; TRBD2 is the table's D call and was not checked against the DNA. TRBV21-1 is termed a pseudogene. This CDR3 has 12 residues. Written as DNA, the CDR3 is TGTGCCAGCAGCAAAGAGTGGACTCAGCAGTTCTTC. It translates to CASSKEWTQQFF.

This chain joins TRBV6-1 and TRBJ2-1; unclear D gene. V dropped 1 base and J dropped 2 bases, with 9 bases sitting between them. CDR1 MNHNS and CDR2 SASEGT come from the germline V gene. CDR3 length equals 15 residues. The CDR3 region has the DNA TGTGCCAGCAGTGAAGGTCTTCCGACCTACAATGAGCAGTTCTTC. Translation gives CASSEGLPTYNEQFF.

The chain is built from TRBV30 and TRBJ2-3; 12 bases fit TRBD2. The J segment lost 5 bases and the V segment lost 3 bases, leaving 6 bases of the junction unmatched. Germline CDR1 is GTSNPN and CDR2 is SVGIG (reference sequence). The CDR3 runs to 15 residues. The CDR3 sequence: CAWSVTSGRVDTQYF. The CDR3 DNA follows: TGTGCCTGGAGCGTGACTAGCGGGAGAGTAGATACGCAGTATTTT.